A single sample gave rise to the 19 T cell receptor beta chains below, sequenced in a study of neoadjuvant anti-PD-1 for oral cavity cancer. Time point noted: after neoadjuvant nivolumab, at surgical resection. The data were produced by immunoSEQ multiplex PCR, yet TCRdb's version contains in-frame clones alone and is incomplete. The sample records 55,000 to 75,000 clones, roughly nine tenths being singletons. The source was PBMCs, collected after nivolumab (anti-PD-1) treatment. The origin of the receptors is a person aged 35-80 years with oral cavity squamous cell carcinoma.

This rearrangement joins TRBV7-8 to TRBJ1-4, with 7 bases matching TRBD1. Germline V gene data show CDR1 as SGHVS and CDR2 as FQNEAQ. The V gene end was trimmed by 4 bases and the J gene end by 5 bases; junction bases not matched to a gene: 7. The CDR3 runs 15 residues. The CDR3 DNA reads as TGTGCCAGCAGCTCCCACCGGGACAGCAATGAAAAACTGTTTTTT. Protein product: CASSSHRDSNEKLFF.

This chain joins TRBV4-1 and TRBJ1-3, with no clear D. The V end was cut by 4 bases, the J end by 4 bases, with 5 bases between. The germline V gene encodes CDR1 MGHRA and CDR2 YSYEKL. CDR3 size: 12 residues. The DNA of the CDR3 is TGCGCCAGCAGCCTGACAGGAAACACCATATATTTT. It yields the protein CASSLTGNTIYF.

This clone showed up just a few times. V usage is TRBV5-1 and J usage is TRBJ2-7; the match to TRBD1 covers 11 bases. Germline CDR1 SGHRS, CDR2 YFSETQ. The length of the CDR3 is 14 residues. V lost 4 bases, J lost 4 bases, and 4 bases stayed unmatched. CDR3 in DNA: TGCGCCAGCAGCGTGGGGACAGGGGGGTACGAGCAGTACTTC. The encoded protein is CASSVGTGGYEQYF.

CDR3 amino acids: CASRWGSIQYSNQPQHF. The CDR3 DNA is TGTGCCAGCAGGTGGGGGTCGATCCAGTATAGCAATCAGCCCCAGCATTTT. The chain recombines TRBV2 with TRBJ1-5, with a possible D match to TRBD1 (5 bases). V was clipped by 6 bases and J by 0 bases, with 18 bases between them. This CDR3 region has 17 residues. Germline V CDR1 and CDR2: SNHLY, FYNNEI.

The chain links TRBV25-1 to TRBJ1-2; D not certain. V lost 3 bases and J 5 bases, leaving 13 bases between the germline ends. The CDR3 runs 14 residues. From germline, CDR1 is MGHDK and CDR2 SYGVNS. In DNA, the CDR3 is TGTGCCAGCAGTGACTTGGCGGCTCTTTATGGCTACACCTTC. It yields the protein CASSDLAALYGYTF.

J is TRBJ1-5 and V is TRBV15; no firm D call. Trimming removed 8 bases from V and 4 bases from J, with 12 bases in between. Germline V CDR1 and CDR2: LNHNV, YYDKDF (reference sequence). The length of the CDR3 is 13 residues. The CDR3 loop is CATAWDLNQPQHF. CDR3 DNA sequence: TGTGCCACCGCATGGGATCTTAATCAGCCCCAGCATTTT. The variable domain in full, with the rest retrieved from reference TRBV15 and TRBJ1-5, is DAMVIQNPRYQVTQFGKPVTLSCSQTLNHNVMYWYQQKSSQAPKLLFHYYDKDFNNEADTPDNFQSRRPNTSFCFLDIRSPGLGDTAMYLCATAWDLNQPQHFGDGTRLSIL.

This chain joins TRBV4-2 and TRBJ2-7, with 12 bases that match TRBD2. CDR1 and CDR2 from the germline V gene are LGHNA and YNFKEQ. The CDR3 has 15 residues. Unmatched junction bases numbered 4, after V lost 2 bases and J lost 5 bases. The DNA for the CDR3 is TGTGCCAGCAGCCAACTACTAGCGGGGGGTCACGAGCAGTACTTC. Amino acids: CASSQLLAGGHEQYF.

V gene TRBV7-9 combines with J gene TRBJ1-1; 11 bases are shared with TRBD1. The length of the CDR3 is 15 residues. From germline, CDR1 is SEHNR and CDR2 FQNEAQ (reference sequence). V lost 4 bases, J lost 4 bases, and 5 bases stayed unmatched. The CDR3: CASSSPGTGGTEAFF. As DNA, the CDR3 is TGTGCCAGCAGCTCCCCCGGGACAGGGGGCACTGAAGCTTTCTTT.

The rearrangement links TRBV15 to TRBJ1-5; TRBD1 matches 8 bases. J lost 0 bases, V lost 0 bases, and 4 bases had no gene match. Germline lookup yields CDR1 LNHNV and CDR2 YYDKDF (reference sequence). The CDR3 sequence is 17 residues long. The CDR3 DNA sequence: TGTGCCACCAGCAGAGAGTCCACAGGGGGTAGCAATCAGCCCCAGCATTTT. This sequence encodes CATSRESTGGSNQPQHF.

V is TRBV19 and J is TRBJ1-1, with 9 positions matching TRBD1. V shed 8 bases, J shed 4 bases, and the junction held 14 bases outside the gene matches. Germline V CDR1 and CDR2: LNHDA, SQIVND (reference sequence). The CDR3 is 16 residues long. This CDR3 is CASAPGQGSASTEAFF. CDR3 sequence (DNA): TGTGCCAGTGCACCGGGACAGGGTTCAGCGAGCACTGAAGCTTTCTTT.

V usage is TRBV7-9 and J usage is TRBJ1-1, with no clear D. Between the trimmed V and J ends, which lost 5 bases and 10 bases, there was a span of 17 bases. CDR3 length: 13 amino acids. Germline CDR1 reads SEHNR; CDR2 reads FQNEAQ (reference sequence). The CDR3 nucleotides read TGTGCCAGCAGCGAAACCGAGGGAGTGAGAGCTTTCTTT. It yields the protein CASSETEGVRAFF.

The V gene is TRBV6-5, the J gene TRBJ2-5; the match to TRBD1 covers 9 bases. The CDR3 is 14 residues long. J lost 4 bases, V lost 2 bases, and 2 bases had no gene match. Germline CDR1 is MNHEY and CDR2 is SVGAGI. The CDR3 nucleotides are TGTGCCAGCAGTTACCGGGGACAGGGAGAGACCCAGTACTTC. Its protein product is CASSYRGQGETQYF.

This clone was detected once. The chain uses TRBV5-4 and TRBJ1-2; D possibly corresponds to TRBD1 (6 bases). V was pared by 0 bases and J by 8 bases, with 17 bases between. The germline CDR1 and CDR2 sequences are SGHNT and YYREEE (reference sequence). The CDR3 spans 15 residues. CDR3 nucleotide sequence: TGTGCCAGCAGCTTGGGTACAGGGTATGCGGAAGGCTACACCTTC. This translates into CASSLGTGYAEGYTF.

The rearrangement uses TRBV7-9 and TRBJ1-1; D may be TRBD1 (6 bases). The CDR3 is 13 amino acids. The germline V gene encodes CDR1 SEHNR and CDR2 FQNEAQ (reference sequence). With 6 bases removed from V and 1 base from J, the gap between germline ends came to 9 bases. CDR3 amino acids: CASSTQGNTEAFF. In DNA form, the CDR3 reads TGTGCCAGCAGTACACAGGGGAACACTGAAGCTTTCTTT.

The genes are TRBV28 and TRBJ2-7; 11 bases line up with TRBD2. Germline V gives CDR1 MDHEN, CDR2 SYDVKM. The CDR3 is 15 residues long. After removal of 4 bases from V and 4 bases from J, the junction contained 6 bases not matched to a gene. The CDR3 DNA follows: TGTGCCAGCAGTTCACCGGGACTAGCGGTGTACGAGCAGTACTTC. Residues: CASSSPGLAVYEQYF. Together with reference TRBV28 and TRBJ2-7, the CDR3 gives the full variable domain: DVKVTQSSRYLVKRTGEKVFLECVQDMDHENMFWYRQDPGLGLRLIYFSYDVKMKEKGDIPEGYSVSREKKERFSLILESASTNQTSMYLCASSSPGLAVYEQYFGPGTRLTVT.

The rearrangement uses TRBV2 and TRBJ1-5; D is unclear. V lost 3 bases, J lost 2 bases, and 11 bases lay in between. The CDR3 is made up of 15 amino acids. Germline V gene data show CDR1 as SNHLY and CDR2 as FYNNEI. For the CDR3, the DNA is TGTGCCAGCAGTGAGTCTACCTTTGGCAATCAGCCCCAGCATTTT. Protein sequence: CASSESTFGNQPQHF.

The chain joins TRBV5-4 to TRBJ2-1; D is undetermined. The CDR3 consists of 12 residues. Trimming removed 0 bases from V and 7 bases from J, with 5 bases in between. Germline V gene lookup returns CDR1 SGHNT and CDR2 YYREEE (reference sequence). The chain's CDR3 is CASSLDSNEQFF. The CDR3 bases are TGTGCCAGCAGCTTGGACAGTAATGAGCAGTTCTTC.

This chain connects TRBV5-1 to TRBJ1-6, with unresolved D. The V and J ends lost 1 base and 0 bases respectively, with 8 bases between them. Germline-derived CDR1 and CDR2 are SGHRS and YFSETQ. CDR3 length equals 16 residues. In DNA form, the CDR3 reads TGCGCCAGCAGCTTGTCGGGTAGCTCCTATAATTCACCCCTCCACTTT. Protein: CASSLSGSSYNSPLHF.

CDR3 sequence: CASSLRVESGYGYTF. The CDR3 DNA reads as TGTGCCAGCAGTCTCAGGGTAGAGTCTGGGTATGGCTACACCTTC. The gene calls are TRBV27 and TRBJ1-2; possible D gene TRBD1, 5 bases. V lost 5 bases and J lost 5, with 18 bases in between. The CDR3 has 15 residues. CDR1 MNHEY and CDR2 SMNVEV come from the germline V gene (reference sequence).